This entry is about one T cell receptor (beta chain). Its specificity is not known. Looked up from germline, CDR1 is SNHLY and CDR2 is FYNNEI. The V end lost 4 bases, the J end lost 5 bases, and 12 bases lay between the germline ends. The CDR3 runs 13 residues. These data come from a study of cytomegalovirus exposure and HLA in healthy donors. Profiled with immunoSEQ multiplex PCR; TCRdb holds only in-frame clones, not every one. This sample yields 47,000 or so clones, of which around 94% are seen a single time; approximately 1.5% belongs to the top ten. Study-level points and caveats: First-cohort TCR clusters were later found to tend to co-occur in the roughly 120 validation repertoires.

The chain joins TRBV2 to TRBJ2-7; D ambiguous. Sequences were obtained from PBMCs. The sequence was collected from a man younger than 35 in good health and CMV-seronegative. The CDR3, as DNA: TGTGCCAGCAGTGGAGCGCGCGGAGACGAGCAGTACTTC. This encodes CASSGARGDEQYF.